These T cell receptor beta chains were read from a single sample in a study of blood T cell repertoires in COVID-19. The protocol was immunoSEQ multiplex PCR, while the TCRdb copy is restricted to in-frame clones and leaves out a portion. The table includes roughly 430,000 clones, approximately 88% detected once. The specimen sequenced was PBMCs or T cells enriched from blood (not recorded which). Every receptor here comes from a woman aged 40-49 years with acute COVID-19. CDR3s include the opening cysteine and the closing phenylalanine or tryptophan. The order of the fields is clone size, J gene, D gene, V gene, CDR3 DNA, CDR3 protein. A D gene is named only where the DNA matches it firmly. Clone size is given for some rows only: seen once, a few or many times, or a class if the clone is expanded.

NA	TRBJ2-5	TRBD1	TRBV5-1	TGCGCCAGCAGCCCCTTAGGGACAGGGGGAGAGACCCAGTACTTC	CASSPLGTGGETQYF
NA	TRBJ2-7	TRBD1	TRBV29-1	TGCAGCGGGCTACAGGGGGCCCAGGGGGTGCAGTACTTC	CSGLQGAQGVQYF
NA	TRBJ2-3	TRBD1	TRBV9	TGTGCCAGCAGCTCACAGGGGTGGGATACGCAGTATTTT	CASSSQGWDTQYF
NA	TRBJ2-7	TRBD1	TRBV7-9	TGTGCCAGCAGCTTACTAGGACAGGCCGACTACGAGCAGTACTTC	CASSLLGQADYEQYF
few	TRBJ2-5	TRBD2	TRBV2	TGTGCCAGCCGACTAGCGGGGATTTTCCAAGAGACCCAGTACTTC	CASRLAGIFQETQYF
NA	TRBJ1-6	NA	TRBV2	TGTGCCAGCAGTGAATTATTGGGTGGCCCGAGTGGGGGCAGGTCACCCCTCCACTTT	CASSELLGGPSGGRSPLHF
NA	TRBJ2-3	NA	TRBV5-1	TGCGCCAGCAGCTTGGCGGGGGTAGCAGATACGCAGTATTTT	CASSLAGVADTQYF
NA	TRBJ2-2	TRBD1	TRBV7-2	TGTGCCAGCAGTAGGACAGGGGGGACCGGGGAGCTGTTTTTT	CASSRTGGTGELFF
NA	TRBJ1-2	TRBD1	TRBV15	TGTGCCACCAGCCAGGACAGGGGTGACTATGGCTACACCTTC	CATSQDRGDYGYTF
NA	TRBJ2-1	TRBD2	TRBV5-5	TGTGCCAGCAGCCCGGGACTAGCGGACTACGGTGAGCAGTTCTTC	CASSPGLADYGEQFF
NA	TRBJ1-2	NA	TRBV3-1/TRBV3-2	TGTGCCAGCAGCCAAACAACCGGGGGCTATGGCTACACCTTC	CASSQTTGGYGYTF
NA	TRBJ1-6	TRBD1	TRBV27	TGTGCCAGCAGTTTAACCGGGACAGCGCCTAATTCACCCCTCCACTTT	CASSLTGTAPNSPLHF
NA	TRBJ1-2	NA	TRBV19	TGTGCCAGTAGTATAGGCCAGGGATATGGCTACACCTTC	CASSIGQGYGYTF
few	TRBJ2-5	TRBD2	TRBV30	TGTGCCTGGAGTGTAGGCGCGGGGGGGCCCGAGACCCAGTACTTC	CAWSVGAGGPETQYF
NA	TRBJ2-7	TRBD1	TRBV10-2	TGCGCCAGCAGTTACCCCGGGACAGGGGCAGAGCAGTACTTC	CASSYPGTGAEQYF
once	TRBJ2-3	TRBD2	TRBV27	TGTGCCAGCAGTAGACTAGCGAGCACAGATACGCAGTATTTT	CASSRLASTDTQYF
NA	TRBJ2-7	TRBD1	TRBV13	TGTGCCAGCAGCAGCGGACAGGGTAACGAGCAGTACTTC	CASSSGQGNEQYF
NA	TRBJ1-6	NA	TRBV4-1	TGCGCCAGCAGCCAAGAGACAGTGAATAATTCACCCCTCCACTTT	CASSQETVNNSPLHF
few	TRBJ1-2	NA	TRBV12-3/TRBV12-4	TGTGCCAGCAGTTTAGGGCAGGGTCGCGGCTACACCTTC	CASSLGQGRGYTF
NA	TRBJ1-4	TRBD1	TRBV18	TGTGCCAGCTCACCACCAGGGGGCATGGGTGAAAAACTGTTTTTT	CASSPPGGMGEKLFF
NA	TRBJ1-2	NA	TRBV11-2	TGTGCCAGCAGCTTAGACAGGGACTATGGCTACACCTTC	CASSLDRDYGYTF
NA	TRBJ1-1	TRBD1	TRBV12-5	TGTGCTAGTGGTTTGTCGTCGGGACAGACCACTGAAGCTTTCTTT	CASGLSSGQTTEAFF
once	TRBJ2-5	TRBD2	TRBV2	TGTGCCAGCAGTGCCCTCGAACTAGCGGAACAAGAGACCCAGTACTTC	CASSALELAEQETQYF
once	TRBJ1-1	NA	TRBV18	TGTGCCAGCTCAAGCAGGACAGACACTGAAGCTTTCTTT	CASSSRTDTEAFF
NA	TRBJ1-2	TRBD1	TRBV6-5	TGTGCCAGCGCCCAGACAGGGGGAAACTATGGCTACACCTTC	CASAQTGGNYGYTF
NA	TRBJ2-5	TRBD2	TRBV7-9	TGTGCCAGCAGCTTCCTAGCGGGGCAAGAGACCCAGTACTTC	CASSFLAGQETQYF
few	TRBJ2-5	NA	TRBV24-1	TGTGCCAGCCAAACAGGGGAGGTAAAAGAGACCCAGTACTTC	CASQTGEVKETQYF
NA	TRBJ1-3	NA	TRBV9	TGTGCCAGCAGCCTTGCGGGCTCTGGAAACACCATATATTTT	CASSLAGSGNTIYF
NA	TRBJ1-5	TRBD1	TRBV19	TGTGCCAGTAGTACCCAGGGGGAAATTGCCAATCAGCCCCAGCATTTT	CASSTQGEIANQPQHF
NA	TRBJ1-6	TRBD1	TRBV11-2	TGTGCCAGCAGCCCTCCGGGACAGGGTAATTCACCCCTCCACTTT	CASSPPGQGNSPLHF
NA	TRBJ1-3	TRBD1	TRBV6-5	TGTGCCAGCAGAGTCGGACAGGGAAGCACCATATATTTT	CASRVGQGSTIYF
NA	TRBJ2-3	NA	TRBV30	TGTGCCTGGAGTGTACTAGGCTACGGCACAGATACGCAGTATTTT	CAWSVLGYGTDTQYF
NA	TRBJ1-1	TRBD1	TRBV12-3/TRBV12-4	TGTGCCAGCAGTACCCCGGGACAGGTTCGGGGTTTCTTT	CASSTPGQVRGFF
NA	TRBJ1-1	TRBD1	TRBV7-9	TGTGCCAGCAGCGTGGGACAGGACGGGGACACTGAAGCTTTCTTT	CASSVGQDGDTEAFF
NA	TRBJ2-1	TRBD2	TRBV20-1	TGCAGTGCTAGTACGTCTAGCGGGGCCGGTGAGCAGTTCTTC	CSASTSSGAGEQFF
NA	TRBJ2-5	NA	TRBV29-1	TGCAGCGTTGATTTGGGGGCTCTTGGAGAGACCCAGTACTTC	CSVDLGALGETQYF
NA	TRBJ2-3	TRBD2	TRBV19	TGTGCCAGTAGTCCCTACGGGGGCGGGGGGGCCACAGATACGCAGTATTTT	CASSPYGGGGATDTQYF